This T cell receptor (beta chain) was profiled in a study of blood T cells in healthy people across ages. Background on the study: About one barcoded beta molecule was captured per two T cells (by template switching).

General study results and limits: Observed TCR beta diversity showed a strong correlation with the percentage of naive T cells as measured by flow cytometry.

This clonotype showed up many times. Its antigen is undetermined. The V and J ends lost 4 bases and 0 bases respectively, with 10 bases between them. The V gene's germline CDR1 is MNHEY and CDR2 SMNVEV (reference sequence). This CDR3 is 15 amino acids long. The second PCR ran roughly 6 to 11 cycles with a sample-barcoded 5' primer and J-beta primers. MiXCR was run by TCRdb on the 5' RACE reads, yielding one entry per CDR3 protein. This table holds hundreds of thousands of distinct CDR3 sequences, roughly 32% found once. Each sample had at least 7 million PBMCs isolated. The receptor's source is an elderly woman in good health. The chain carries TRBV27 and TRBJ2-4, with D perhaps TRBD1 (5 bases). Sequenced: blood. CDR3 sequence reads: CASSSRTLAKNIQYF. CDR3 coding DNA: TGTGCCAGCAGTTCCAGGACATTAGCCAAAAACATTCAGTACTTC.